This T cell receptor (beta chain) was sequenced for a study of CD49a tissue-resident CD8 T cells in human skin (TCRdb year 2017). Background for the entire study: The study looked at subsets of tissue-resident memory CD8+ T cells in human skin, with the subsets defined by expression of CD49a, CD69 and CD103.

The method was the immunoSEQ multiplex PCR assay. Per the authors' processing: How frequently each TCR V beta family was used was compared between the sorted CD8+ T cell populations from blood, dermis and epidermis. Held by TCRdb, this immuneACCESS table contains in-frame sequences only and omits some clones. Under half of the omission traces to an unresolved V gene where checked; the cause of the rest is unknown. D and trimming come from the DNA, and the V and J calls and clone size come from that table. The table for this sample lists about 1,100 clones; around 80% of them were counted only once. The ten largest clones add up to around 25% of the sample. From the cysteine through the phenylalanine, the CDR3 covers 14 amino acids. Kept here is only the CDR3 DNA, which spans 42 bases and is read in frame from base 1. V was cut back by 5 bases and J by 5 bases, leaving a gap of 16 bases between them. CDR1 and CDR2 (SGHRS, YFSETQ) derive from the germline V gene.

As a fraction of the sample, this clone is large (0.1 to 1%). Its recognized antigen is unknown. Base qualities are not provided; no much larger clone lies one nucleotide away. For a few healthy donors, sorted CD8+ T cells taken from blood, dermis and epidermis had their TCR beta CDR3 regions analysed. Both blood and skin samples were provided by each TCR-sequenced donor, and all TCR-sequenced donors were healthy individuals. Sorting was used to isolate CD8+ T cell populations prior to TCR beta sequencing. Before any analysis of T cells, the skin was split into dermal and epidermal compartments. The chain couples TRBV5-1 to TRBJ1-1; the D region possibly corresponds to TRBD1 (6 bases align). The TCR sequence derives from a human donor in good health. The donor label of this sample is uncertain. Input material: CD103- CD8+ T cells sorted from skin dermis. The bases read TGCGCCAGCAGTACTTTGGGAGGGGGGACTGAAGCTTTCTTT. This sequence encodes CASSTLGGGTEAFF.